These T cell receptor beta chains were read from a single sample in a study of T cell changes during pregnancy in multiple sclerosis. Sequencing was performed with immunoSEQ multiplex PCR; in TCRdb, only in-frame clones are kept and a portion is missing. The sample has approximately 89,000 clones; 85% to 95% are singletons. This specimen consisted of peripheral blood, obtained in the third trimester of pregnancy. Every receptor here comes from a female donor with multiple sclerosis, enrolled in a pregnancy study. CDR3s include the opening cysteine and the closing phenylalanine or tryptophan. D genes are given only for firm matches. Not every row has a clone size; where given, it reads once, few, many or a size class.

CDR3aa: CASSLDQHGSRVEYF; CDR3nt: TGTGCCAGCAGCTTAGACCAGCATGGGTCGCGGGTGGAGTACTTC; abundance: .; v_gene: TRBV7-2; j_gene: TRBJ2-7; d_gene: .
CDR3aa: CASSTGQGLGSPLHF; CDR3nt: TGCGCCAGCAGCACGGGACAGGGTCTAGGCTCACCCCTCCACTTT; abundance: .; v_gene: TRBV5-1; j_gene: TRBJ1-6; d_gene: TRBD1
CDR3aa: CASTLVPRGTEAFF; CDR3nt: TGTGCCAGCACTTTAGTACCTCGGGGCACTGAAGCTTTCTTT; abundance: .; v_gene: TRBV6-1; j_gene: TRBJ1-1; d_gene: .
CDR3aa: CASSVGVVYTEAFF; CDR3nt: TGTGCCAGTAGTGTCGGAGTTGTTTACACTGAAGCTTTCTTT; abundance: .; v_gene: TRBV19; j_gene: TRBJ1-1; d_gene: .
CDR3aa: CASRPGDEQFF; CDR3nt: TGTGCCAGTAGGCCAGGGGATGAGCAGTTCTTC; abundance: .; v_gene: TRBV19; j_gene: TRBJ2-1; d_gene: .
CDR3aa: CASRAPDRFTEAFF; CDR3nt: TGTGCCAGCAGAGCCCCGGACAGGTTTACTGAAGCTTTCTTT; abundance: .; v_gene: TRBV6-6; j_gene: TRBJ1-1; d_gene: TRBD1
CDR3aa: CAISVTGELFF; CDR3nt: TGTGCCATCAGTGTAACCGGGGAGCTGTTTTTT; abundance: .; v_gene: TRBV10-3; j_gene: TRBJ2-2; d_gene: .
CDR3aa: CASSLSGRWNTQYF; CDR3nt: TGTGCCAGCAGCTTAAGCGGGCGGTGGAATACGCAGTATTTT; abundance: .; v_gene: TRBV7-2; j_gene: TRBJ2-3; d_gene: .
CDR3aa: CASSLGTGGGEQYF; CDR3nt: TGTGCCAGCAGCTTGGGGACAGGGGGCGGCGAGCAGTACTTC; abundance: once; v_gene: TRBV7-9; j_gene: TRBJ2-7; d_gene: TRBD1
CDR3aa: CASSQELAGRTSTDTQYF; CDR3nt: TGTGCCAGCAGCCAAGAGCTAGCGGGGCGAACTAGCACAGATACGCAGTATTTT; abundance: .; v_gene: TRBV4-2; j_gene: TRBJ2-3; d_gene: TRBD2
CDR3aa: CASSLGLSSGANVLTF; CDR3nt: TGCGCCAGCAGCCTGGGACTATCCTCTGGGGCCAACGTCCTGACTTTC; abundance: .; v_gene: TRBV5-1; j_gene: TRBJ2-6; d_gene: TRBD2
CDR3aa: CATSRGRERVTEAFF; CDR3nt: TGTGCCACCAGCAGAGGACGGGAAAGGGTCACTGAAGCTTTCTTT; abundance: .; v_gene: TRBV15; j_gene: TRBJ1-1; d_gene: .
CDR3aa: CASSLDGTGKREQYF; CDR3nt: TGTGCCAGCAGCTTAGACGGGACAGGGAAGCGCGAGCAGTACTTC; abundance: .; v_gene: TRBV7-9; j_gene: TRBJ2-7; d_gene: TRBD1
CDR3aa: CASSLTGGGGTDTQYF; CDR3nt: TGTGCCAGCAGTTTAACAGGGGGTGGGGGCACAGATACGCAGTATTTT; abundance: .; v_gene: TRBV28; j_gene: TRBJ2-3; d_gene: TRBD1
CDR3aa: CASSQGPDTQYF; CDR3nt: TGTGCCAGCTCCCAGGGGCCAGATACGCAGTATTTT; abundance: .; v_gene: TRBV18; j_gene: TRBJ2-3; d_gene: .
CDR3aa: CARSYGQGSNTEAFF; CDR3nt: TGTGCCAGAAGCTACGGACAGGGGTCGAACACTGAAGCTTTCTTT; abundance: .; v_gene: TRBV5-3; j_gene: TRBJ1-1; d_gene: TRBD1
CDR3aa: CAWSVGLAGGDTQYF; CDR3nt: TGTGCCTGGAGTGTGGGCCTAGCGGGAGGGGATACGCAGTATTTT; abundance: once; v_gene: TRBV30; j_gene: TRBJ2-3; d_gene: TRBD2